This T cell receptor beta chain was identified in a study of CD8+ T cells in alopecia areata. Treatment reported: oral pan-JAK inhibitor, 5-10 mg twice daily. The V and J ends lost 4 bases and 0 bases respectively, with 24 bases between them. Looked up from germline, CDR1 is SGHNT and CDR2 is YYREEE (reference sequence). The CDR3 is 19 amino acids. Reverse transcription of extracted RNA yielded cDNA, which provided the sequencing template. Here immunoSEQ multiplex PCR was the method, and the copy in TCRdb shows in-frame clones only, minus some. Of 150,000 to 250,000 clones listed, 55% to 70% are singletons.

V and J are TRBV5-4 and TRBJ2-3, with D maybe TRBD2 (7 bases). The sequence derives from a human donor with alopecia areata. This specimen was CD4+ T cells sorted from blood, taken at week 24, from a patient treated with tofacitinib. DNA of the CDR3: TGTGCCAGCAGCCCTCTGGGAGGGGACACACGATCTAGCACAGATACGCAGTATTTT. It translates to CASSPLGGDTRSSTDTQYF.